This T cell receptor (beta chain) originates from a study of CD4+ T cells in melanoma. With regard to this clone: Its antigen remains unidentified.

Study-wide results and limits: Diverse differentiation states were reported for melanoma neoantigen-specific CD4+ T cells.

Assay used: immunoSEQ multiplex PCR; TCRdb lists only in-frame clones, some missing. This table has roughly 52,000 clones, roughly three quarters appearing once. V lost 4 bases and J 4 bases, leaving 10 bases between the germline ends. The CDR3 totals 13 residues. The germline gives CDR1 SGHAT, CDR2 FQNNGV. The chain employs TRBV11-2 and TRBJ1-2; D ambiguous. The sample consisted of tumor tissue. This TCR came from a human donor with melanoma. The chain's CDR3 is CASSSDPGYGYTF. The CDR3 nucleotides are TGTGCCAGCAGCTCAGACCCGGGCTATGGCTACACCTTC.